The subject of this entry is one T cell receptor beta chain. Its antigen is undetermined. At one of its ends the junction is not consistent with the germline gene, which may arise from a read error. This sample stems from a study of cytomegalovirus exposure and HLA in healthy donors. CDR3 length equals 16 residues. Germline-derived CDR1 and CDR2 are SSHAT and FNYEAQ (reference sequence). 13 Jbeta primers and 60 Vbeta primers were used for the PCR. Libraries were prepared by immunoSEQ multiplex PCR; TCRdb keeps only in-frame clonotypes and omits some of them. The table includes fewer than 90,000 clones, roughly 77% detected once. Study-level results: In a later analysis, HLA-associated TCR beta chains were more clonally expanded than equally common others. TCR beta V segments were, for the most part, productive about 87% or about 30% of the time in an earlier analysis. An ancestry cluster, one associated with Asian ancestry, reportedly showed fewer N-insertions than the approximately 660-donor mean in a later analysis. It was taken for granted in presence/absence analyses that sequencing depth across donors was roughly uniform.

This TCR was recovered from a human donor in good health. Source material: PBMCs. This sequence joins TRBV7-7 and TRBJ2-2; D possibly corresponds to TRBD1 (5 bases). CDR3 nucleotide sequence: TGTGCTAGCAGCTTAATAGGGGCCGGAAACACCGGGGAGCTGTTTTTT. It codes for CASSLIGAGNTGELFF.